These 29 T cell receptor beta chains were all obtained from the same sample, sequenced in a study of CD8 T cells in ankylosing spondylitis. Findings of the study overall: A motif in TCR beta, a set of under 10 highly homologous variants, appeared characteristic of ankylosing spondylitis blood.

Via MiXCR, TCRdb re-called the 5' RACE reads, giving one row per CDR3 protein. The sample records 130,000 or so distinct CDR3 sequences, over 15% being singletons. Their recognized antigens are unknown. Sequenced input: blood, either unsorted or a sorted T cell fraction (not recorded which). The receptors originated from a male donor with ankylosing spondylitis.

The chain uses TRBV4-1 and TRBJ2-7; D is perhaps TRBD2 (5 bases). The CDR3 contains 15 residues. V was trimmed by 1 base and J by 2 bases, leaving 12 bases between them. From germline, CDR1 is MGHRA and CDR2 YSYEKL. In DNA, the CDR3 is TGCGCCAGCAGCCAAGGCTTGGACTTAACCTACGAGCAGTACTTC. Translated, it gives CASSQGLDLTYEQYF.

This clonotype was detected ten times or more. The chain carries TRBV7-2 and TRBJ2-1; possible D gene TRBD2, 6 bases. The germline CDR1 and CDR2 sequences are SGHTA and FQGNSA. V shed 2 bases and J shed 4 bases, with 9 bases lying between them. There are 14 residues in the CDR3. The CDR3 DNA reads as TGTGCCAGCAGCTTACTAGCGAGATACAATGAGCAGTTCTTC. Translated, it gives CASSLLARYNEQFF. The complete variable domain, with remaining parts taken from reference TRBV7-2 and TRBJ2-1, reads GAGVSQSPSNKVTEKGKDVELRCDPISGHTALYWYRQSLGQGLEFLIYFQGNSAPDKSGLPSDRFSAERTGGSVSTLTIQRTQQEDSAVYLCASSLLARYNEQFFGPGTRLTVL.

Only a few counts were recorded for this clonotype. This rearrangement joins TRBV7-9 to TRBJ2-1; either TRBD1 or TRBD2 may fit D (5 bases each). The V end was cut by 0 bases, the J end by 4 bases, with 16 bases between. From germline, CDR1 is SEHNR and CDR2 FQNEAQ (reference sequence). This CDR3 comprises 17 residues. DNA of the CDR3: TGTGCCAGCAGCTTAGCCCAGGGAGAACCAGCTTACAATGAGCAGTTCTTC. The encoded protein is CASSLAQGEPAYNEQFF.

This clonotype was observed a handful of times. V is TRBV6-2 or TRBV6-3 and J is TRBJ2-1; 8 bases line up with TRBD2. The CDR3 spans 15 residues. With V trimmed by 2 bases and J by 1 base, 1 base remained unmatched. Germline V CDR1 and CDR2: MNHEY, SVGEGT. Here the CDR3 reads CASSYAGGSYNEQFF. The CDR3 DNA is TGTGCCAGCAGTTACGCGGGAGGATCCTACAATGAGCAGTTCTTC.

The genes are TRBV11-2 and TRBJ2-4; possible D gene TRBD1, 6 bases. CDR3 length: 14 residues. V dropped 4 bases and J dropped 13 bases, with 20 bases sitting between them. CDR1 is SGHAT, CDR2 FQNNGV, per germline. CDR3 amino acids: CASSSEGGHDPQYF. The CDR3 DNA sequence: TGTGCCAGCAGCTCCGAAGGGGGACACGACCCCCAGTACTTC.

This clonotype was counted at least ten times. The chain is built from TRBV20-1 and TRBJ2-1; 15 nucleotides agree with TRBD2. J was trimmed by 5 bases and V by 3 bases; bases with no gene match: 5. The germline CDR1 and CDR2 sequences are DFQATT and SNEGSKA (reference sequence). The CDR3 totals 16 residues. DNA for the CDR3: TGCAGTGCTAGGTGGACTAGCGGGAGGGACAACAATGAGCAGTTCTTC. Translated: CSARWTSGRDNNEQFF.

This clonotype was seen a few times. The CDR3 region is CASSLEGRELFF. For the CDR3, the DNA is TGCGCCAGCAGCTTGGAAGGGCGGGAGCTGTTTTTT. The genes are TRBV5-1 and TRBJ2-2; D is unclear. The CDR3 is 12 residues long. CDR1 is SGHRS and CDR2 is YFSETQ in the germline V gene. The V end lost 0 bases, the J end lost 9 bases, and 6 bases lay between the germline ends.

The J gene is TRBJ2-7, the V gene TRBV4-1; D gene unclear. The V gene lost 0 bases and the J gene lost 4 bases, with 4 bases spanning the gap. This CDR3 has 12 amino acids. Per germline, CDR1 MGHRA and CDR2 YSYEKL. DNA for the CDR3: TGCGCCAGCAGCCAAGATTTTTACGAGCAGTACTTC. Protein product: CASSQDFYEQYF.

The chain has TRBV9 and TRBJ2-3; 10 bases are a match to TRBD1. Germline V lookup: CDR1 SGDLS, CDR2 YYNGEE. Trimming cost V 4 bases and J 2 bases; bases outside gene matches: 7. The CDR3 runs 16 residues. The CDR3 DNA reads TGTGCCAGCAGCCTACCGGGACAGGGGTTCACAGATACGCAGTATTTT. Translated: CASSLPGQGFTDTQYF.

The chain recombines TRBV7-3 with TRBJ2-5, with TRBD2 identical over 9 bases. Germline V gene lookup returns CDR1 SGHTA and CDR2 FQGTGA. The CDR3 has 14 residues. Trimming took 4 bases from V and 1 from J; bases not matched to a gene: 1. The CDR3 DNA sequence: TGTGCCAGCAGCTCTAGCGGGGTCCAAGAGACCCAGTACTTC. Protein: CASSSSGVQETQYF.

The chain joins TRBV11-1 to TRBJ2-7; D is perhaps TRBD2 (5 bases). The CDR3 is 16 residues long. The germline CDR1 and CDR2 sequences are SGHAT and FQDESV (reference sequence). Trimming shortened V by 6 bases and J by 0 bases, and 18 bases separated the two germline ends. The CDR3 nucleotides read TGTGCCAGCAGGGAGGACTCAGCGGATTCCTCCTACGAGCAGTACTTC. It is translated as CASREDSADSSYEQYF. Drawing the rest from reference TRBV11-1 and TRBJ2-7, the complete variable domain is EAEVAQSPRYKITEKSQAVAFWCDPISGHATLYWYRQILGQGPELLVQFQDESVVDDSQLPKDRFSAERLKGVDSTLKIQPAELGDSAMYLCASREDSADSSYEQYFGPGTRLTVT.

By sample share, this clonotype is medium-sized. J is TRBJ1-1 and V is TRBV7-9; D gene uncertain. Germline V lookup: CDR1 SEHNR, CDR2 FQNEAQ (reference sequence). Between the trimmed V and J ends, which lost 3 bases and 8 bases, there was a span of 7 bases. CDR3 length: 11 residues. CDR3 sequence reads: CASSFGPEAFF. The CDR3 DNA is TGTGCCAGCAGCTTCGGGCCAGAAGCTTTCTTT.

The rearrangement links TRBV5-6 to TRBJ2-1; weak D call: TRBD2 (7 bases). In germline, CDR1 is SGHDT, CDR2 YYEEEE. This CDR3 is built from 11 residues. Trimming shortened V by 4 bases and J by 14 bases, and 13 bases separated the two germline ends. The DNA for the CDR3 is TGTGCCAGCAGCGGGGGGGCCTTGGAGTTCTTC. Residues: CASSGGALEFF.

The chain recombines TRBV29-1 with TRBJ2-1; D possibly corresponds to TRBD1 (5 bases). The CDR3 covers 14 residues. The germline V and J ends were trimmed by 4 bases and 4 bases, with 14 bases remaining between them. The germline V gene has CDR1 SQVTM and CDR2 ANQGSEA. This CDR3 is CSVVLPGPYNEQFF. CDR3 bases: TGCAGCGTTGTTTTGCCAGGGCCGTACAATGAGCAGTTCTTC.

The chain uses TRBV7-9 and TRBJ2-7, with D possibly being TRBD2 (5 bases). There are 13 residues in the CDR3. Germline V lookup: CDR1 SEHNR, CDR2 FQNEAQ (reference sequence). The V gene lost 6 bases and the J gene lost 1 base, with 10 bases spanning the gap. The CDR3 region has the DNA TGTGCCAGCAGTCCCCCGGGGTCCTACGAGCAGTACTTC. Translating gives CASSPPGSYEQYF.

The V gene is TRBV28, the J gene TRBJ2-1; D is undetermined. The CDR3 length is 16 residues. Trimming took 6 bases from V and 1 from J, leaving 16 bases between them. The germline gives CDR1 MDHEN, CDR2 SYDVKM. The CDR3 reads CASRSLGRRSYNEQFF. CDR3 coding DNA: TGTGCCAGCAGGTCCCTCGGACGGAGATCCTACAATGAGCAGTTCTTC.

The chain combines TRBV12-3 or TRBV12-4 with TRBJ2-1; the match to TRBD1 covers 9 bases. The trim removed 6 bases at V and 6 bases at J, leaving 15 bases unmatched. This CDR3 spans 17 amino acids. CDR3 DNA: TGTGCCAGCAGGGGATACGGGGGGACAGGGTTCTCCAATGAGCAGTTCTTC. Translating it yields CASRGYGGTGFSNEQFF.

Only a few counts were recorded for this clonotype. The chain couples TRBV9 to TRBJ2-2, with D maybe TRBD2 (5 bases). Trimming cost V 4 bases and J 10 bases, with 17 bases left between them. Germline V lookup: CDR1 SGDLS, CDR2 YYNGEE. CDR3 length: 14 amino acids. The CDR3 reads CASSPPPGTQELFF. The CDR3 DNA is TGTGCCAGCAGCCCTCCTCCGGGAACCCAGGAGCTGTTTTTT.

This chain connects TRBV5-6 to TRBJ1-4; no clear D. CDR1 and CDR2 (germline): SGHDT, YYEEEE. Trimming cost V 0 bases and J 2 bases, with 11 bases left between them. The length of the CDR3 is 16 residues. The CDR3 spells CASSLVPGLTNEKLFF. The CDR3 region has the DNA TGTGCCAGCAGCTTGGTTCCGGGTCTCACTAATGAAAAACTGTTTTTT.

The CDR3 DNA reads TGCAGCGGACAACGCTGGGGGGACCCCCCCTACAATGAGCAGTTCTTC. Amino acid sequence: CSGQRWGDPPYNEQFF. This chain joins TRBV29-1 and TRBJ2-1, with D perhaps matching TRBD2 (6 bases). Per germline, CDR1 SQVTM and CDR2 ANQGSEA. This CDR3 has 16 residues. V lost 7 bases to trimming and J lost 2 bases, with 21 bases between them.

This clonotype was seen more than once but under ten times. The rearrangement joins TRBV12-3 or TRBV12-4 to TRBJ1-2; D is unclear. V lost 2 bases, J lost 8 bases, and 3 bases lay in between. CDR3 length equals 10 residues. This CDR3 reads CASSLPGYTF. The CDR3 DNA is TGTGCCAGCAGTTTACCAGGCTACACCTTC.

The gene calls are TRBV20-1 and TRBJ2-7, with D perhaps TRBD2 (6 bases). The CDR3 is made up of 13 amino acids. Trimming took off 6 bases at V and 3 bases at J, with 15 bases between the two ends. Looked up from germline, CDR1 is DFQATT and CDR2 is SNEGSKA (reference sequence). The CDR3 loop reads CSASSGPNYEQYF. DNA for the CDR3: TGCAGTGCCTCCAGCGGGCCTAACTACGAGCAGTACTTC.

This clonotype was seen ten or more times. The genes are TRBV27 and TRBJ2-1, with D perhaps given as TRBD1 or TRBD2 (5 bases each). V lost 6 bases and J 8 bases, leaving 14 bases between the germline ends. The CDR3 length is 13 residues. Looked up from germline, CDR1 is MNHEY and CDR2 is SMNVEV (reference sequence). The CDR3 spells CASRQSVGDEQFF. In DNA, the CDR3 is TGTGCCAGCAGACAGTCCGTGGGGGATGAGCAGTTCTTC.

The J gene is TRBJ1-5, the V gene TRBV27; D is possibly TRBD1 (5 bases). The V end lost 5 bases, the J end lost 6 bases, and 17 bases lay between the germline ends. The CDR3 totals 15 residues. CDR1 and CDR2 (germline): MNHEY, SMNVEV (reference sequence). CDR3 protein: CASSPRGAGGQPQHF. The CDR3 region has the DNA TGTGCCAGCAGTCCCAGAGGGGCAGGTGGTCAGCCCCAGCATTTT.

This clonotype came up a few times. V is TRBV11-2 and J is TRBJ1-2; 9 bases are shared with TRBD1. The CDR3 totals 17 residues. Germline loops: CDR1 SGHAT, CDR2 FQNNGV. The ends lost 1 base at V and 1 base at J; junction bases unmatched: 7. The CDR3 spells CASSLGTGAALNYGYTF. The DNA for the CDR3 is TGTGCCAGCAGCTTAGGGACAGGGGCCGCCCTTAACTATGGCTACACCTTC.

This sequence joins TRBV11-3 and TRBJ2-2; 9 bases are a match to TRBD2. V lost 1 base to trimming and J lost 2 bases; unmatched junction nucleotides: 5. The germline V gene has CDR1 SGHNT and CDR2 YENEEA. This CDR3 contains 17 residues. DNA for the CDR3: TGTGCCAGCAGCTTAGGTTGGACTAGCGCCAACACCGGGGAGCTGTTTTTT. Its protein product is CASSLGWTSANTGELFF.

V gene TRBV24-1 combines with J gene TRBJ2-2, with 14 bases matching TRBD2. This CDR3 spans 19 amino acids. Germline CDR1 KGHDR, CDR2 SFDVKD. V dropped 4 bases and J dropped 4; count of bases not matched to a gene: 10. The CDR3 sequence is CATSDHLGGLAGVTGELFF. Here the CDR3 DNA reads TGTGCCACCAGTGACCACCTGGGGGGACTAGCGGGAGTCACCGGGGAGCTGTTTTTT.

J is TRBJ2-7 and V is TRBV9; D uncertain. Trimming took off 3 bases at V and 3 bases at J, with 7 bases between the two ends. The CDR3 extends over 12 amino acids. Germline V gene lookup returns CDR1 SGDLS and CDR2 YYNGEE. CDR3 protein: CASSGDNYEQYF. CDR3 nucleotides: TGTGCCAGCAGCGGAGACAACTACGAGCAGTACTTC.

This chain joins TRBV28 and TRBJ1-2; the D gene is possibly TRBD1 (6 bases). Germline V lookup: CDR1 MDHEN, CDR2 SYDVKM. This CDR3 is built from 17 residues. V lost 4 bases to trimming and J lost 4 bases, with 22 bases between them. In DNA form, the CDR3 reads TGTGCCAGCAGTTCAGGGGAAAGACAGCTCATCCCCTATGGCTACACCTTC. Translated, it gives CASSSGERQLIPYGYTF.